Shown below are 20 T cell receptor beta chains from a single sample sequenced in a study of cytomegalovirus exposure and HLA in healthy donors. PCR was performed using 60 Vbeta and 13 Jbeta primers. Clones were read by immunoSEQ multiplex PCR, and TCRdb kept only the in-frame ones, dropping some. The sample includes more than 110,000 clones, around 85% of them seen just once. The source material was PBMCs. The origin of the receptors is a man aged 40-55 years in good health and CMV-seropositive.

V usage is TRBV2 and J usage is TRBJ2-5; TRBD2 matches at 7 bases. The ends lost 8 bases at V and 2 bases at J; junction bases unmatched: 5. Germline loops: CDR1 SNHLY, CDR2 FYNNEI. This CDR3 has 13 amino acids. The CDR3 coding sequence is TGTGCCAGCGGCGGGAGCGAGCAAGAGACCCAGTACTTC. Protein product: CASGGSEQETQYF.

The J gene is TRBJ2-5, the V gene TRBV6-1; a possible D gene is TRBD1 (5 bases). Germline-derived CDR1 and CDR2 are MNHNS and SASEGT. V was trimmed by 3 bases and J by 1 base, leaving 9 bases between them. There are 14 residues in the CDR3. CDR3 bases: TGTGCCAGCAGTGAGGGCCAGGGCCAAGAGACCCAGTACTTC. Protein product: CASSEGQGQETQYF.

V gene TRBV4-3 combines with J gene TRBJ2-3, with 9 bases fitting TRBD2. V was pared by 0 bases and J by 6 bases, with 13 bases of the junction left unmatched. Germline assignment: CDR1 LGHNA and CDR2 YSLEER. The CDR3 is 18 residues long. CDR3 sequence reads: CASSQEKSAGGPGDTQYF. The CDR3 bases are TGCGCCAGCAGCCAAGAAAAATCGGCGGGGGGGCCTGGGGATACGCAGTATTTT.

This chain uses TRBV5-6 with TRBJ1-5; D perhaps matches TRBD1 (6 bases). Germline CDR1 reads SGHDT; CDR2 reads YYEEEE. Deletions cut 4 bases from V and 4 bases from J, with 15 bases between. The CDR3 is 15 residues long. CDR3 residues: CASSLTGFGNQPQHF. CDR3 in DNA: TGTGCCAGCAGCCTTACAGGGTTCGGGAATCAGCCCCAGCATTTT.

The gene calls are TRBV10-3 and TRBJ2-1; D ambiguous. V was shortened by 3 bases and J by 9 bases, with 18 bases between the two germline ends. CDR3 length: 15 amino acids. Germline V gene lookup returns CDR1 ENHRY and CDR2 SYGVKD. The CDR3 here is CAISDPGNNPGEQFF. The DNA for the CDR3 is TGTGCCATCAGTGACCCCGGCAACAATCCGGGTGAGCAGTTCTTC.

This rearrangement joins TRBV9 to TRBJ1-3; no clear D. V shed 3 bases and J shed 0 bases, with 4 bases lying between them. The CDR3 is made up of 13 amino acids. The germline V gene encodes CDR1 SGDLS and CDR2 YYNGEE. For the CDR3, the DNA is TGTGCCAGCAGCGCCTTCTCTGGAAACACCATATATTTT. As protein: CASSAFSGNTIYF.

The V gene is TRBV7-2, the J gene TRBJ1-3; no clear D. Trimming removed 5 bases from V and 3 bases from J, with 8 bases in between. This CDR3 contains 13 residues. Germline-derived CDR1 and CDR2 are SGHTA and FQGNSA. The CDR3 reads CASSLLYGNTIYF. CDR3 bases: TGTGCCAGCAGCCTACTCTATGGAAACACCATATATTTT.

This chain uses TRBV29-1 with TRBJ1-1; D is undetermined. V was shortened by 4 bases and J by 5 bases, with 8 bases between the two germline ends. Looked up from germline, CDR1 is SQVTM and CDR2 is ANQGSEA. CDR3 length: 11 amino acids. As DNA, the CDR3 is TGCAGCGTTGTCCGGAGAACTGAAGCTTTCTTT. Translation: CSVVRRTEAFF.

This clone appeared a single time. This sequence joins TRBV5-4 and TRBJ2-7; 8 bases match TRBD1. The CDR3 sequence is 12 residues long. Germline V gene sequence: CDR1 SGHNT, CDR2 YYREEE (reference sequence). Germline trimming cut 2 bases from V and 6 bases from J; bases unmatched to any gene: 1. The CDR3 reads CASSFGTGEQYF. In nucleotides, the CDR3 is TGTGCCAGCAGCTTCGGGACAGGCGAGCAGTACTTC.

This sequence joins TRBV18 and TRBJ1-2, with 8 positions matching TRBD1. This CDR3 spans 14 amino acids. The germline gives CDR1 KGHSH, CDR2 LQKENI. Trimming at V came to 5 bases and at J to 2 bases, leaving 4 bases not matched to a gene. The CDR3 here is CASSTGQANYGYTF. The DNA of the CDR3 is TGTGCCAGCTCAACGGGACAGGCCAACTATGGCTACACCTTC.

A few counts support this clone. V and J are TRBV2 and TRBJ2-1; 7 bases line up with TRBD1. Trimming at V came to 5 bases and at J to 6 bases, leaving 7 bases not matched to a gene. CDR3 length: 14 residues. Germline CDR1 and CDR2: SNHLY and FYNNEI. The CDR3 loop reads CASSRDSVFNEQFF. The CDR3 DNA is TGTGCCAGCAGTCGGGACAGCGTTTTCAATGAGCAGTTCTTC.

The chain joins TRBV13 to TRBJ1-2, with D tentatively TRBD1 (5 bases). The CDR3 covers 17 residues. Deletions cut 3 bases from V and 1 base from J, with 18 bases between. CDR1 is PRHDT and CDR2 is FYEKMQ in the germline V gene (reference sequence). In nucleotides, the CDR3 is TGTGCCAGCAGCTTTTTTTTGTGGGGGGGTAATAACTATGGCTACACCTTC. Its protein product is CASSFFLWGGNNYGYTF.

This chain links TRBV7-6 with TRBJ1-1; 9 positions agree with TRBD1. Unmatched junction bases numbered 7, after V lost 5 bases and J lost 12 bases. The CDR3 runs to 12 residues. Germline-derived CDR1 and CDR2 are SGHVS and FNYEAQ. In DNA form, the CDR3 reads TGTGCCAGCAGCCTAGGGACAGGGCGGACTTTCTTT. This sequence encodes CASSLGTGRTFF.

The chain is built from TRBV7-9 and TRBJ2-2, with 7 nucleotides matching TRBD1. The V segment lost 5 bases and the J segment 3 bases; nucleotides outside the gene matches: 6. Germline V CDR1 and CDR2: SEHNR, FQNEAQ (reference sequence). The CDR3 length is 15 residues. The CDR3 region is CASSTRTGYTGELFF. CDR3 bases: TGTGCCAGCAGCACAAGGACAGGATACACCGGGGAGCTGTTTTTT.

This rearrangement joins TRBV2 to TRBJ1-2, with 11 nucleotides matching TRBD1. The CDR3 is 14 residues long. Germline V lookup: CDR1 SNHLY, CDR2 FYNNEI. V shed 6 bases, J shed 4 bases, and the junction held 4 bases outside the gene matches. DNA for the CDR3: TGTGCCAGCAGCGCGGACAGGGGGCTCTATGGCTACACCTTC. This translates into CASSADRGLYGYTF.

This clone was seen a handful of times. This chain links TRBV9 with TRBJ1-4; D might be TRBD1 (5 bases). This CDR3 comprises 17 residues. CDR1 and CDR2 from the germline V gene are SGDLS and YYNGEE. V lost 0 bases and J 7 bases, leaving 19 bases between the germline ends. The CDR3 region has the DNA TGTGCCAGCAGCGTAGGAACCTACAGTGGGGCAGGTGAAAAACTGTTTTTT. Its translation is CASSVGTYSGAGEKLFF. Drawing the rest from reference TRBV9 and TRBJ1-4, the complete variable domain is DSGVTQTPKHLITATGQRVTLRCSPRSGDLSVYWYQQSLDQGLQFLIQYYNGEERAKGNILERFSAQQFPDLHSELNLSSLELGDSALYFCASSVGTYSGAGEKLFFGSGTQLSVL.

CDR3 in amino acids: CASSPGHRGNTEAFF. CDR3 in DNA: TGTGCCAGCTCACCGGGACACCGAGGGAACACTGAAGCTTTCTTT. The chain couples TRBV18 to TRBJ1-1; TRBD1 might be the D (6 bases). Trimming took off 3 bases at V and 1 base at J, with 12 bases between the two ends. This CDR3 spans 15 amino acids. Germline assignment: CDR1 KGHSH and CDR2 LQKENI.

The chain recombines TRBV6-1 with TRBJ2-5; D perhaps matches TRBD1 (6 bases). The V end was cut by 4 bases, the J end by 2 bases, with 8 bases between. CDR3 length: 13 amino acids. The germline CDR1 and CDR2 sequences are MNHNS and SASEGT. The CDR3 region is CASSARGQETQYF. The DNA for the CDR3 is TGTGCCAGCAGTGCCAGGGGACAAGAGACCCAGTACTTC.

The CDR3 loop reads CASSSTGTLTGELFF. DNA for the CDR3: TGTGCCAGCAGCTCCACCGGGACACTCACCGGGGAGCTGTTTTTT. J is TRBJ2-2 and V is TRBV11-2; D is perhaps TRBD1 (6 bases). Looked up from germline, CDR1 is SGHAT and CDR2 is FQNNGV. The V end lost 4 bases, the J end lost 4 bases, and 13 bases lay between the germline ends. The CDR3 has 15 amino acids.

V usage is TRBV5-6 and J usage is TRBJ2-5; the match to TRBD2 covers 7 bases. The J call may be faulty, since TRBJ2-7 better matches the DNA end. This CDR3 has 15 residues. Germline CDR1 is SGHDT and CDR2 is YYEEEE. Here the CDR3 reads CASSLAGLGAYEQYF. The CDR3 bases are TGTGCCAGCAGCTTGGCCGGACTAGGGGCCTACGAGCAGTACTTC.